These T cell receptor beta chains were read from a single sample in a study of radiation and T cells in renal cell carcinoma. The method was immunoSEQ multiplex PCR; TCRdb's version includes in-frame clones alone and lacks a portion of them. The sample lists more than 95,000 clones; about four fifths were seen once. The source was blood, collected from a patient whose treatment included radiotherapy and nephrectomy. The origin of the receptors is a woman aged 55 to 70 with renal cell carcinoma. Both conserved end residues are trimmed from each CDR3.

>TRBV7-2|TRBJ2-7
ASSPTPISSTPSYEQY
>TRBV19|TRBJ2-1
ASSLTSEQF
>TRBV7-2|TRBJ2-1
ASSIVAESSYNEQF
>TRBV4-1|TRBJ1-2
ASSQDQSQFYGYT
>TRBV19|TRBJ2-3
ASSIGGAPDTQY
>TRBV5-6|TRBJ2-5
ASSLGGLQETQY
>TRBV4-3|TRBJ1-1
ASSQEWGGTEAF
>TRBV27|TRBJ2-7
ASSLWAGMDYEQY
>TRBV5-4|TRBJ2-7
ASSARGEQY
>TRBV28|TRBJ2-7
ASSSPGRSSYEQY
>TRBV6-6|TRBJ1-2
ASTYPTGGYGYT
>TRBV29-1|TRBJ2-7
SVVGGGPHEQY
>TRBV7-3|TRBJ1-3
ASSLDGPPLSGNTIY
>TRBV2|TRBJ2-2
ASSPLGGARNTGELF
>TRBV6-5|TRBJ2-3
ASSYREREDTQY
>TRBV29-1|TRBJ2-3
SVGLTGDPSTDTQY
>TRBV11-2|TRBJ2-7
ASRSIQGFYEQY
>TRBV27|TRBJ2-3
ASGPGGGAGTDTQY
>TRBV19|TRBJ1-5
ASNPSTGSIQPQH
>TRBV19|TRBJ1-4
ASSPRTGGPTEKLF
>TRBV2|TRBJ1-6
ASTPGQLNSPLH
>TRBV2|TRBJ1-1
ASRDPGVEAF
>TRBV28|TRBJ1-3
ASSLRRASSGNTIY
>TRBV6-5|TRBJ1-5
ASGNRDSNQPQH
>TRBV11-1|TRBJ2-3
ASSLTGSGTQY
>TRBV11-3|TRBJ2-1
ASSLDFGRRGNEQF
>TRBV7-3|TRBJ2-7
ASSPKPADGSYEQY
>TRBV28|TRBJ2-5
ASSLGNRALGTQY
>TRBV6-1|TRBJ2-2
ASSGGGRGELF
>TRBV7-6|TRBJ1-1
ASSIQGNTEAF
>TRBV5-1|TRBJ2-3
ATYLGDTQY
>TRBV11-2|TRBJ2-5
ASSPRFGGSEETQY
>TRBV9|TRBJ1-3
ASSTSRGNTIY